This TCR beta chain comes out of a study of OX40 agonist ivuxolimab in advanced cancers. Turning to the study itself: The patients' treatment was ivuxolimab, an agonistic anti-OX40 (CD134) antibody. The group had a mean age of around 60 years, ranged from 23 to 79, and was less than 85% male.

Autoimmune disease history or systemic immunosuppression was exclusionary. Trimming took off 3 bases at V and 1 base at J, with 10 bases between the two ends. The V gene's germline CDR1 is SGDLS and CDR2 YYNGEE. The CDR3 is 14 amino acids. Profiling relied on immunoSEQ multiplex PCR, and the TCRdb table lists in-frame clones only, not all of them. The table has tens of thousands of clones, 91% seen once. This receptor was identified in an adult with an advanced solid tumor such as melanoma, head and neck, liver or kidney cancer. The chain links TRBV9 to TRBJ1-1, with TRBD1 as a possible D gene (5 bases). The material was CD4+ or CD8+ T cells sorted from blood, obtained in a trial of the OX40 agonist ivuxolimab. CDR3 bases: TGTGCCAGCAGCGCTGACAGAGAGAACACTGAAGCTTTCTTT. It translates to CASSADRENTEAFF.